The source of this TCR beta chain is a study of memory B cells and T cells in multiple sclerosis. Study-level results: Shared clonotype counts depended on differing compartment clone-set sizes and were normalized.

TCRdb's copy holds only in-frame clones and misses some; the assay was immunoSEQ multiplex PCR. This sample carries roughly 45,000 clones, approximately 80% of them seen once, and the ten largest clones take roughly 1%. Separate sequencing covered autoproliferating (CFSE-dim) and non-proliferating (CFSE-high) T cells from stimulus-free culture. Fewer than 55 million CFSE-labeled PBMCs were cultured six to seven days unstimulated, then replicate wells were pooled. CFSE at 0.5 uM labeled the PBMCs, which were then cultured unstimulated. Germline V gives CDR1 MNHNY, CDR2 SVGAGI (reference sequence). The CDR3 consists of 12 residues. Trimming removed 2 bases at V and 8 bases at J, with 10 bases between. Points on this clone: Its specificity is not known.

The receptor comes from a human donor with multiple sclerosis. The sample taken for sequencing was PBMCs from blood kept in culture. The chain is built from TRBV6-6 and TRBJ2-7; D is perhaps TRBD1 (5 bases). The CDR3, as DNA: TGTGCCAGCAGTTACGGCATGGACAAGCAGTACTTC. It specifies CASSYGMDKQYF.